These T cell receptor beta chains were read from a single sample in a study of post-analysis software for immune sequencing data. A single record per CDR3 protein comes from TCRdb applying MiXCR to the PCR reads. Of 550,000 to 700,000 distinct CDR3 sequences in the sample, 44% are singletons; the top ten hold more than 1.5%. Sequenced: blood. These receptor sequences come from a girl aged 5-17 years with multiple sclerosis. Each CDR3 is given with its conserved first and last residue. A D gene is named only where the DNA matches it firmly. Some rows mark clone size as missing; the rest say once, few, many or name a class of expanded clone.

>TRBJ2-1|NA|TRBV12-5|TRBD1
CASGSTGQGGVRQGNEQFF
TGTGCTAGTGGTTCGACGGGACAGGGAGGGGTTCGGCAGGGCAATGAGCAGTTCTTC
>TRBJ2-1|many|TRBV29-1|NA
CSVETRASYNEQFF
TGCAGCGTTGAGACACGGGCGTCCTACAATGAGCAGTTCTTC
>TRBJ2-5|NA|TRBV20-1|NA
CSATGPLSSGTQYF
TGCAGTGCTACCGGTCCTCTCAGTTCGGGGACCCAGTACTTC
>TRBJ2-1|few|TRBV5-1|NA
CASKILEAPYNEQFF
TGCGCCAGCAAGATTTTGGAGGCCCCCTACAATGAGCAGTTCTTC
>TRBJ2-7|NA|TRBV10-3|NA
CAIRARGDPGYEQYF
TGTGCCATCAGAGCCCGGGGAGACCCCGGCTACGAGCAGTACTTC
>TRBJ2-1|NA|TRBV12-3/TRBV12-4|TRBD2
CASSYETSGFNEQFF
TGTGCCAGCAGCTACGAGACTAGCGGCTTCAATGAGCAGTTCTTC
>TRBJ1-1|NA|TRBV7-9|TRBD1
CASSSYRGVTEAFF
TGTGCCAGCAGCTCATACAGGGGAGTCACTGAAGCTTTCTTT
>TRBJ1-6|NA|TRBV7-6|NA
CASSLAHNENSPPHF
TGTGCCAGCAGCTTAGCGCATAATGAAAATTCACCCCCCCACTTT
>TRBJ2-5|few|TRBV4-2|TRBD1
CASSRGVDRGIMETQYF
TGTGCCAGCAGCCGCGGTGTGGACAGGGGGATTATGGAGACCCAGTACTTC
>TRBJ2-6|NA|TRBV6-5|TRBD1
CAGSYFAGTGLGANVLTF
TGTGCCGGCAGTTACTTCGCCGGGACAGGGCTTGGGGCCAACGTCCTGACTTTC
>TRBJ2-5|NA|TRBV5-1|NA
CASSLAEGYGQYF
TGCGCCAGCAGCTTGGCAGAGGGTTACGGGCAGTACTTC
>TRBJ2-5|few|TRBV29-1|NA
CSVKAGWGEQYF
TGCAGCGTTAAAGCAGGGTGGGGAGAGCAGTACTTC
>TRBJ2-7|few|TRBV6-2/TRBV6-3|TRBD1
CASSPTDRGDEQYF
TGTGCCAGCAGCCCTACTGACAGGGGAGACGAGCAGTACTTC
>TRBJ1-2|few|TRBV5-1|NA
CASSSAGPHYGYTF
TGCGCCAGCAGCTCAGCCGGGCCTCACTATGGCTACACCTTC
>TRBJ2-7|NA|TRBV5-1|NA
CASSLTERYEQYF
TGCGCCAGCAGCTTGACAGAACGCTACGAGCAGTACTTC
>TRBJ2-7|NA|TRBV27|NA
CASSPRGAPYEQYF
TGTGCCAGCAGTCCTCGGGGCGCTCCCTACGAGCAGTACTTC
>TRBJ1-2|NA|TRBV2|NA
CASRRDDPGYYGYTF
TGTGCCAGCCGGCGAGACGACCCCGGATACTATGGCTACACCTTC
>TRBJ2-1|NA|TRBV19|NA
CASSILGGSYNEQFF
TGTGCCAGTAGTATACTTGGGGGCTCATACAATGAGCAGTTCTTC
>TRBJ2-3|NA|TRBV6-6|NA
CASSNEGVLTDTQYF
TGTGCCAGCAGCAACGAGGGAGTTTTAACAGATACGCAGTATTTT
>TRBJ2-6|NA|TRBV5-1|NA
CASSLYLSSGANVLTF
TGCGCCAGCAGCTTGTACCTGAGCTCTGGGGCCAACGTCCTGACTTTC
>TRBJ2-1|few|TRBV9|NA
CASSPRTGRANEQFF
TGTGCCAGCAGCCCTCGTACGGGTAGGGCCAATGAGCAGTTCTTC
>TRBJ2-7|few|TRBV10-3|NA
CAISGQYLTYEQYF
TGTGCCATCAGTGGACAGTACCTTACCTACGAGCAGTACTTC
>TRBJ2-7|NA|TRBV7-9|NA
CASSLAGLGEQYF
TGTGCCAGCAGCTTAGCGGGGCTGGGCGAGCAGTACTTC
>TRBJ2-1|NA|TRBV6-5|TRBD2
CASSSPRVLPGLLLYNEQFF
TGTGCCAGCAGCTCCCCGAGAGTGCTACCGGGACTACTCCTTTACAATGAGCAGTTCTTC
>TRBJ2-1|few|TRBV5-1|NA
CASSQTTQSSYNEQFF
TGCGCCAGCAGCCAAACCACACAAAGCTCCTACAATGAGCAGTTCTTC
>TRBJ2-4|few|TRBV7-6|NA
CASSPGGLNIQYF
TGTGCCAGCAGCCCGGGCGGTCTTAACATTCAGTACTTC
>TRBJ2-5|few|TRBV12-3/TRBV12-4|NA
CASGRGETQYF
TGTGCCAGCGGTCGAGGAGAGACCCAGTACTTC
>TRBJ1-2|few|TRBV7-2|NA
CASSRVMNGYTF
TGTGCCAGCAGCAGGGTGATGAATGGCTACACCTTC
>TRBJ1-1|once|TRBV7-9|NA
CASSLLRTRGNTEAFF
TGTGCCAGCAGCTTATTACGGACCCGAGGGAACACTGAAGCTTTCTTT
>TRBJ1-1|few|TRBV5-1|NA
CASSLARRFLREAFF
TGCGCCAGCAGCTTGGCCCGACGGTTCCTCCGGGAAGCTTTCTTT
>TRBJ2-5|NA|TRBV6-5|NA
CASAGSLQETQYF
TGTGCCAGTGCAGGGTCCCTCCAAGAGACCCAGTACTTC
>TRBJ2-7|NA|TRBV7-8|NA
CASSLGGRVSYEQYF
TGTGCCAGCAGCTTGGGGGGACGGGTTTCCTACGAGCAGTACTTC
>TRBJ1-2|few|TRBV10-3|NA
CAISGTSNYGYTF
TGTGCCATCAGCGGGACCTCTAACTATGGCTACACCTTC
>TRBJ2-7|NA|TRBV13|TRBD1
CASSQPGGSQYF
TGTGCCAGCAGCCAACCAGGGGGCTCGCAGTACTTC